The 21 T cell receptor beta chains in this list originate from one sample, sequenced in a study of T-cell reconstitution after alpha-beta-depleted transplantation in children. Preparation of the TCRbeta library involved a method that used unique molecular identifiers. TCRdb recomputed calls from the PCR reads with MiXCR, one row per CDR3 protein. The sample shows some 200,000 distinct CDR3 sequences, around 8.4% of them seen only once. The starting material was PBMCs, mostly from graft donor cells, obtained 360 days after TCRalphabeta/CD19-depleted stem cell transplant. The receptor set was obtained from a male patient aged 2-15 years who had a stem cell transplant for acute myeloid leukemia, so the T cells may come from the graft donor.

This clonotype was seen repeatedly, ten times or more. The chain couples TRBV5-5 to TRBJ2-1; 10 positions match TRBD2. The CDR3 sequence is 16 residues long. Trimming cost V 3 bases and J 0 bases; bases outside gene matches: 3. Germline lookup yields CDR1 SGHKS and CDR2 YYEKEE (reference sequence). This CDR3 is CASSSLAGGSYNEQFF. The CDR3 DNA reads as TGTGCCAGCAGCTCCTTAGCGGGGGGCTCCTACAATGAGCAGTTCTTC.

This clonotype showed up just a few times. The chain employs TRBV29-1 and TRBJ1-4, with 7 nucleotides matching TRBD1. Germline values: CDR1 SQVTM, CDR2 ANQGSEA. V gave up 6 bases and J gave up 6 bases; unmatched junction bases: 7. The CDR3 loop spans 13 amino acids. In DNA, the CDR3 is TGCAGCGTACTAGGGGGCTTTGATGAAAAACTGTTTTTT. It specifies CSVLGGFDEKLFF. The full variable domain, its missing parts supplied by reference TRBV29-1 and TRBJ1-4, is SAVISQKPSRDICQRGTSLTIQCQVDSQVTMMFWYRQQPGQSLTLIATANQGSEATYESGFVIDKFPISRPNLTFSTLTVSNMSPEDSSIYLCSVLGGFDEKLFFGSGTQLSVL.

This clonotype was seen a few times. V and J are TRBV5-5 and TRBJ1-6; D perhaps matches TRBD1 (6 bases). Germline CDR1 reads SGHKS; CDR2 reads YYEKEE (reference sequence). This CDR3 spans 17 amino acids. V was cut by 3 bases and J by 10 bases, with 23 bases left in between. DNA for the CDR3: TGTGCCAGCAGCTCGTTACAGGGACGGGCTATGGGATCACCCCTCCACTTT. Amino acids: CASSSLQGRAMGSPLHF.

This clonotype occurred many times. The rearrangement links TRBV7-2 to TRBJ2-2, with TRBD1 as a possible D gene (6 bases). Germline V gives CDR1 SGHTA, CDR2 FQGNSA. V lost 1 base and J 5 bases, leaving 11 bases between the germline ends. The CDR3 covers 15 residues. In DNA, the CDR3 is TGTGCCAGCAGCTTAGTGGGGGCGAGGACCGGGGAGCTGTTTTTT. This sequence encodes CASSLVGARTGELFF. The full variable domain, completed using reference TRBV7-2 and TRBJ2-2, is GAGVSQSPSNKVTEKGKDVELRCDPISGHTALYWYRQSLGQGLEFLIYFQGNSAPDKSGLPSDRFSAERTGGSVSTLTIQRTQQEDSAVYLCASSLVGARTGELFFGEGSRLTVL.

The J gene is TRBJ2-2, the V gene TRBV11-2; no clear D. CDR3 length equals 18 residues. CDR1 and CDR2 from the germline V gene are SGHAT and FQNNGV. Trimming removed 1 base at V and 2 bases at J, with 17 bases between. CDR3 protein: CASSLGIRLGRNTGELFF. In DNA form, the CDR3 reads TGTGCCAGCAGCTTAGGTATCCGTTTAGGAAGAAACACCGGGGAGCTGTTTTTT.

V and J are TRBV20-1 and TRBJ1-2; no reliable D call. Trimming stripped 1 base from V and 8 bases from J, with 17 bases between. Germline V lookup: CDR1 DFQATT, CDR2 SNEGSKA (reference sequence). CDR3 length equals 14 residues. CDR3 residues: CSARGILRTRGYTF. The CDR3 DNA reads as TGCAGTGCTAGAGGAATACTTCGGACGCGCGGCTACACCTTC.

This clonotype has ten or more counts. V gene TRBV5-1 combines with J gene TRBJ2-5, with 7 positions matching TRBD1. There are 15 residues in the CDR3. V gave up 1 base and J gave up 1 base; unmatched junction bases: 4. Germline V gene lookup returns CDR1 SGHRS and CDR2 YFSETQ. The CDR3 region is CASSLNTGAQETQYF. The CDR3 DNA sequence: TGCGCCAGCAGCTTGAACACAGGGGCCCAAGAGACCCAGTACTTC.

This CDR3 is CASSEALGAGELFF. The CDR3, as DNA: TGTGCCAGCAGTGAAGCGCTTGGCGCCGGGGAGCTGTTTTTT. This chain links TRBV2 with TRBJ2-2; D remains unclear. The length of the CDR3 is 14 residues. From germline, CDR1 is SNHLY and CDR2 FYNNEI. V was pared by 0 bases and J by 6 bases, with 8 bases between.

The chain uses TRBV10-2 and TRBJ2-3, with D unresolved. Trimming pared 2 bases from V and 2 bases from J, leaving 11 bases between. CDR1 and CDR2 from the germline V gene are WSHSY and SAAADI. The CDR3 length is 15 residues. The chain's CDR3 is CASSEGQSYTDTQYF. For the CDR3, the DNA is TGCGCCAGCAGTGAGGGGCAGAGCTACACAGATACGCAGTATTTT.

Ten or more counts support this clonotype. This sequence joins TRBV7-3 and TRBJ1-2; perhaps TRBD1 as D (6 bases). CDR1 is SGHTA and CDR2 is FQGTGA in the germline V gene. V was pared by 5 bases and J by 2 bases, with 15 bases between. The CDR3 covers 15 residues. The CDR3 is CASSPLGGQNYGYTF. Here the CDR3 DNA reads TGTGCCAGCAGCCCCCTAGGGGGACAAAACTATGGCTACACCTTC.

This clonotype has ten or more counts. This sequence joins TRBV24-1 and TRBJ2-1; the D is unclear. The V gene lost 5 bases and the J gene lost 2 bases, with 6 bases spanning the gap. The CDR3 runs 13 residues. Per germline, CDR1 KGHDR and CDR2 SFDVKD. The CDR3 DNA is TGTGCCACCAGTGGGAGACCCTACAATGAGCAGTTCTTC. It encodes CATSGRPYNEQFF.

V and J are TRBV12-3 or TRBV12-4 and TRBJ1-6; the match to TRBD1 covers 7 bases. V was pared by 6 bases and J by 6 bases, with 5 bases of the junction left unmatched. This CDR3 spans 14 amino acids. DNA of the CDR3: TGTGCCAGCAGCTCCGGACAGGTTAATTCACCCCTCCACTTT. It is translated as CASSSGQVNSPLHF.

Only a few counts were recorded for this clonotype. The chain is built from TRBV20-1 and TRBJ2-1; D might be TRBD2 (6 bases). The germline V gene has CDR1 DFQATT and CDR2 SNEGSKA (reference sequence). V was shortened by 6 bases and J by 5 bases, with 20 bases between the two germline ends. The CDR3 totals 15 residues. CDR3 region: CSATAWTGVNNEQFF. The CDR3 bases are TGCAGTGCAACCGCCTGGACGGGGGTGAACAATGAGCAGTTCTTC.

This clonotype was counted a few times. The V gene is TRBV5-1, the J gene TRBJ2-3; weak D call: TRBD1 (6 bases). This CDR3 is 14 amino acids long. V was cut by 0 bases and J by 2 bases, with 7 bases left in between. The V gene's germline CDR1 is SGHRS and CDR2 YFSETQ. The DNA of the CDR3 is TGCGCCAGCAGCTTGGGGGGGCCCACAGATACGCAGTATTTT. It translates to CASSLGGPTDTQYF.

DNA of the CDR3: TGTGCCACCAGCGGGGAAAGGGAAAACATTCAGTACTTC. Residues: CATSGERENIQYF. The chain carries TRBV15 and TRBJ2-4; D call uncertain. Germline assignment: CDR1 LNHNV and CDR2 YYDKDF (reference sequence). Trimming cost V 5 bases and J 5 bases, with 10 bases left between them. The CDR3 loop spans 13 amino acids.

In this sample, this clonotype turned up many times. The chain combines TRBV7-2 with TRBJ2-5; D gene ambiguous. Per germline, CDR1 SGHTA and CDR2 FQGNSA. This CDR3 has 19 residues. Trimming removed 0 bases from V and 2 bases from J, with 22 bases in between. The CDR3 protein is CASSLALGVGRTLQETQYF. Written as DNA, the CDR3 is TGTGCCAGCAGCTTAGCGCTAGGAGTGGGCAGGACCCTACAAGAGACCCAGTACTTC.

This clonotype was recorded many times. The V gene is TRBV5-1, the J gene TRBJ2-7; tentatively, D is TRBD2 (5 bases). The CDR3 sequence is 14 residues long. Germline CDR1 and CDR2: SGHRS and YFSETQ. V lost 1 base and J 6 bases, leaving 14 bases between the germline ends. The CDR3 sequence is CASSLTRPQSEQYF. The DNA for the CDR3 is TGCGCCAGCAGCTTGACTAGACCCCAAAGCGAGCAGTACTTC.

Many counts were recorded for this clonotype. The chain links TRBV28 to TRBJ2-3, with D perhaps being TRBD1 or TRBD2 (5 bases each). Trimming pared 8 bases from V and 3 bases from J, leaving 15 bases between. CDR3 length: 14 residues. Germline V gene data show CDR1 as MDHEN and CDR2 as SYDVKM. The CDR3 DNA reads as TGTGCCAGCTGCTGGCTGAGGGGAACAGATACGCAGTATTTT. Translated: CASCWLRGTDTQYF.

This clonotype has a handful of counts. Written as DNA, the CDR3 is TGTGCCAGCAGTTTACGGGGACAAGTTAACACCGGGGAGCTGTTTTTT. This translates into CASSLRGQVNTGELFF. J is TRBJ2-2 and V is TRBV27; TRBD1 is a possible D gene (6 bases). The CDR3 runs 16 residues. From germline, CDR1 is MNHEY and CDR2 SMNVEV (reference sequence). V was shortened by 2 bases and J by 2 bases, with 12 bases between the two germline ends.

A remark on this clonotype: The junction differs from germline at one of its ends, possibly a read error. J is TRBJ2-5 and V is TRBV9; the D is unclear. The CDR3 length is 15 residues. Germline CDR1 SGDLS, CDR2 YYNGEE. CDR3 DNA: TGTGCCAGCAGCGTAGCCCCGCAGTCCCAAGGGACCCAGTACTTC. It specifies CASSVAPQSQGTQYF.

This clonotype was found many times. The rearrangement links TRBV7-2 to TRBJ2-7, with 10 bases aligning to TRBD2. There are 16 residues in the CDR3. Germline V gene data show CDR1 as SGHTA and CDR2 as FQGNSA. V lost 5 bases, J lost 2 bases, and 9 bases stayed unmatched. The CDR3 DNA reads as TGTGCCAGCAGCCTGCGGGGCACTAGCGGGACCTACGAGCAGTACTTC. It translates to CASSLRGTSGTYEQYF.